This T cell receptor beta chain emerged from a study of T cells in Graves' hyperthyroidism and ophthalmopathy. Whole-study context: Peripheral blood was secured at the point of initial diagnosis, before any treatment. Study results and caveats: The model anticipated ophthalmopathy a median about 7.1 months pre-onset.

The germline CDR1 and CDR2 sequences are SEHNR and FQNEAQ (reference sequence). V shed 5 bases and J shed 5 bases, with 9 bases lying between them. The CDR3 consists of 12 residues. Patients with uncontrolled infections, other autoimmune diseases, pregnancy or lactation were excluded. This clonotype was counted ten times or more. Its antigen is currently unknown. Regions amplified from RNA transcripts were the TCR beta CDR3 regions. An initial round of RT-PCR targeting the TCR CDR3 relied on the HTBI primer set. A single record per CDR3 protein comes from TCRdb applying MiXCR to the multiplex PCR reads. The data show some 400,000 distinct CDR3 sequences, approximately 15% seen once.

Sequencing was carried out using blood. The chain combines TRBV7-9 with TRBJ1-1; unclear D gene. The origin of this receptor is a woman in her sixties with Graves' hyperthyroidism. CDR3 loop: CASSRGVTEAFF. The CDR3 nucleotides read TGTGCCAGCAGCCGGGGTGTGACTGAAGCTTTCTTT.